The present entry profiles one T cell receptor (beta chain) with its context. The record originates from a study of blood T cell repertoires in COVID-19. Overall study context: The United States, Italy and Spain provided the acute and convalescent COVID-19 samples. Sources were T cells, B-cell-depleted T cells, or PBMCs; the material itself was cDNA or gDNA.

The V end lost 5 bases, the J end lost 4 bases, and 17 bases lay between the germline ends. The CDR3 is 15 residues long. Germline V gene data show CDR1 as LNHDA and CDR2 as SQIVND (reference sequence). Authors' analysis steps: For nucleated cells, counts were estimated from reference gene primer amplification. Clones were sequenced by immunoSEQ multiplex PCR, and TCRdb holds only the in-frame ones, with some missing. That table supplies the V and J calls and clone size; D and trimming were determined from the DNA. The sample has under 250,000 clones, roughly four fifths seen once; the top ten hold nearly 9%.

This sequence was found in a man older than 75 with acute or convalescent COVID-19. The specimen was peripheral blood. The V and J genes are TRBV19 and TRBJ1-2, with a weak D call TRBD1 (5 bases). The CDR3 loop reads CASSPFEGTSYGYTF. The CDR3 DNA is TGTGCCAGTAGTCCCTTTGAGGGGACTAGCTATGGCTACACCTTC.